A selection of T cell receptor beta chains follows, all from one sample in a study of tumor-infiltrating lymphocytes in primary liver carcinoma. A single record per CDR3 protein comes from TCRdb applying MiXCR to the multiplex PCR reads. The sample includes roughly 86,000 distinct CDR3 sequences, approximately 68% of them seen just once. Sequenced: tumor-adjacent normal liver tissue. The receptors derive from a man aged 35 to 55 with primary liver carcinoma and hepatitis B virus infection. Both conserved end residues are part of each CDR3. A D gene is named only where the DNA matches it firmly. A clone size is listed for some rows: how often the clone was seen (once, few, many), or a class if it is expanded.

clone_size	cdr3_length	j_call	v_call	d_call	cdr3_aa	cdr3_nt
many	18	TRBJ2-7	TRBV4-1	TRBD2	CASSQGNALAGGPGEQYF	TGCGCCAGCAGCCAAGGGAACGCCCTAGCGGGAGGGCCAGGAGAGCAGTACTTC
many	17	TRBJ2-7	TRBV4-1	TRBD2	CASSQDPASGGAYEQYF	TGCGCCAGCAGCCAAGATCCGGCTAGCGGGGGGGCCTACGAGCAGTACTTC
large	14	TRBJ2-7	TRBV6-2/TRBV6-3	TRBD1	CASSGDRGLYEQYF	TGTGCCAGCAGTGGGGACAGGGGGCTCTACGAGCAGTACTTC
.	14	TRBJ2-2	TRBV11-2	.	CASSPWTGGRELFF	TGTGCCAGCAGCCCTTGGACGGGCGGCAGGGAGCTGTTTTTT
.	15	TRBJ1-3	TRBV12-3/TRBV12-4	.	CVSSLGLMIGNTIYF	TGTGTAAGCAGTCTCGGACTGATGATCGGGAACACCATATATTTT
once	14	TRBJ1-1	TRBV6-5	.	CASARDSSTTDAFF	TGTGCCAGCGCTCGGGATTCCTCGACCACTGACGCCTTCTTT
.	15	TRBJ1-5	TRBV5-1	.	CASSLVPDINQPQHF	TGTGCCAGCAGCTTGGTGCCCGATATCAATCAGCCTCAGCATTTT
few	14	TRBJ2-7	TRBV11-2	.	CASLGGTLPYEQYF	TGTGCCAGCCTCGGCGGGACTCTACCCTACGAGCAGTACTTC
.	14	TRBJ2-1	TRBV11-2	TRBD2	CASGTSPLRNEQFF	TGTGCCAGCGGGACTAGCCCACTACGTAATGAGCAGTTCTTC
.	17	TRBJ2-5	TRBV4-2	.	CASSQAALVTPYGTQYF	TGTGCCAGCAGCCAAGCGGCCCTCGTGACCCCCTACGGGACCCAGTACTTC
.	16	TRBJ1-1	TRBV7-9	TRBD1	CASSRTGGSYGTEAFF	TGTGCCAGCAGCAGAACAGGGGGCTCGTATGGCACTGAAGCTTTCTTT
medium-sized	18	TRBJ2-1	TRBV12-3/TRBV12-4	TRBD2	CASSPRGAGEGSYNEQFF	TGTGCCAGCAGTCCTAGGGGAGCGGGAGAAGGCTCCTACAATGAGCAGTTCTTC
.	14	TRBJ2-5	TRBV29-1	.	CNVEDRQGAETQYF	TGCAACGTTGAAGATAGGCAAGGGGCGGAGACCCAGTACTTC
few	16	TRBJ2-5	TRBV7-9	TRBD2	CASSLMGLAGVETQYF	TGTGCCAGCAGCCTCATGGGACTAGCGGGAGTGGAGACCCAGTACTTC
.	16	TRBJ2-1	TRBV6-2/TRBV6-3	TRBD1	CAGSPIQGVIVNEQSF	TGTGCCGGCAGTCCCATACAGGGGGTCATTGTTAATGAGCAGTCCTTC
.	19	TRBJ2-7	TRBV11-2	TRBD2	CASSLIASGRADPPYEQYF	TGTGCCAGCAGCTTAATTGCTAGCGGGAGGGCCGATCCTCCCTACGAGCAGTACTTC
.	15	TRBJ2-1	TRBV5-1	TRBD2	CASSNSGVPEDEQFF	TGCGCCAGCAGCAATAGCGGGGTACCAGAGGACGAGCAGTTCTTC
many	15	TRBJ1-2	TRBV6-5	.	CASSYSPGTPYGYTF	TGTGCCAGCAGTTACTCCCCGGGGACACCCTATGGCTACACCTTC
.	14	TRBJ2-7	TRBV6-1	.	CASILTVPSYEQNF	TGTGCCAGCATTCTGACAGTTCCCTCCTACGAGCAGAACTTC
.	16	TRBJ2-3	TRBV4-1	TRBD2	CASSPIPLAGQDTQYF	TGCGCCAGCAGCCCAATACCTCTAGCGGGACAAGATACGCAGTATTTT
.	14	TRBJ2-1	TRBV24-1	.	CATSDAGRHNEQFF	TGTGCCACCAGTGACGCTGGACGTCACAATGAGCAGTTCTTC
few	15	TRBJ2-1	TRBV11-2	TRBD2	CVSSLLAGSGDEQFF	TGTGTCAGCAGCTTGCTAGCGGGGTCGGGGGATGAGCAGTTCTTC
many	14	TRBJ2-5	TRBV5-4	TRBD2	CASSGEGFGETQYF	TGTGCCAGCAGCGGGGAGGGATTCGGGGAGACCCAGTACTTC
many	14	TRBJ1-6	TRBV10-2	.	CASTEMGDTSPLHF	TGCGCCAGCACCGAAATGGGGGACACCTCACCCCTCCACTTT
.	15	TRBJ2-5	TRBV11-2	TRBD2	CASSVSGLGGETQYF	TGTGCTAGCAGCGTATCGGGACTAGGGGGGGAGACCCAGTACTTC
.	15	TRBJ2-1	TRBV29-1	.	CSVGPPSSSYNDQFF	TGTAGCGTGGGGCCTCCTTCCAGCTCATACAATGATCAGTTCTTC
hyperexpanded	13	TRBJ2-2	TRBV4-1	.	CASSQGQGGELFF	TGCGCCAGCAGCCAAGGACAAGGCGGGGAGCTGTTTTTT
.	15	TRBJ1-2	TRBV10-3	.	CAISDHLVGKDSYIF	TGTGCCATCAGTGACCATCTTGTGGGGAAGGATAGCTACATCTTC
many	13	TRBJ1-2	TRBV7-8	TRBD1	CASSRTTGNGYTF	TGTGCCAGCAGCCGAACGACAGGGAATGGCTACACCTTC
once	16	TRBJ2-3	TRBV11-2	.	CASNSEGLAWTDTQYF	TGTGCCAGCAACTCAGAGGGACTTGCGTGGACAGATACGCAGTATTTT
.	15	TRBJ1-5	TRBV19	.	CASTAGTGTGGPQHF	TGTGCCAGTACCGCGGGAACCGGGACCGGGGGGCCCCAGCATTTT
.	15	TRBJ2-3	TRBV7-8	.	CTSNLAVFRPDTQYF	TGTACCAGCAACTTAGCGGTGTTCCGGCCAGATACGCAGTATTTT
.	12	TRBJ2-3	TRBV5-5	.	CASNLGTDTQYF	TGTGCCAGCAACTTGGGGACAGATACGCAGTATTTT
.	17	TRBJ2-7	TRBV5-6	.	CTSSFGRGGSFTYEQYF	TGTACCAGCAGCTTCGGCAGGGGTGGGTCTTTTACCTACGAGCAATACTTC
many	14	TRBJ2-1	TRBV29-1	.	CSGADFEGTNEQFF	TGCAGCGGGGCGGACTTCGAAGGGACAAATGAGCAGTTCTTC
.	13	TRBJ2-1	TRBV6-5	.	CASSTRGINEQFF	TGCGCCAGCAGTACCCGGGGCATCAATGAGCAGTTCTTC
.	18	TRBJ2-1	TRBV7-3	TRBD2	CASSLEGLAGGGYNEQSF	TGTGCCAGCAGCTTAGAGGGACTAGCGGGAGGGGGTTACAATGAGCAGTCCTTC
once	13	TRBJ2-7	TRBV12-3/TRBV12-4	.	CAGSLRESYKQYF	TGTGCCGGCAGTTTAAGGGAATCCTACAAGCAGTACTTC
.	12	TRBJ2-2	TRBV7-9	.	CASSFNIGELFF	TGTGCCAGCAGCTTTAACATCGGGGAGCTATTTTTT